Below, 14 T cell receptor beta chains from the same sample are listed, as sequenced in a study of T cells in localized non-small cell lung cancer. Produced via immunoSEQ multiplex PCR; TCRdb's table is partial and in-frame only. This sample has fewer than 30,000 clones, with roughly nine tenths found just once. Sequenced here: peripheral blood, sampled before any cancer treatment. The receptors derive from a female donor over 55 with stage II squamous cell lung carcinoma.

The rearrangement joins TRBV28 to TRBJ2-2, with TRBD2 identical over 9 bases. CDR1 and CDR2 (germline): MDHEN, SYDVKM. V trimming: 3 bases; J trimming: 6 bases; junction bases outside the gene matches: 8. The CDR3 consists of 16 residues. DNA of the CDR3: TGTGCCAGCAGTTTCCGGCTAGCGGGAAGGGCCGGGGAGCTGTTTTTT. Residues: CASSFRLAGRAGELFF.

The chain couples TRBV28 to TRBJ2-3; 9 nucleotides match TRBD1. CDR3 length: 17 amino acids. V lost 5 bases, J lost 2 bases, and 11 bases stayed unmatched. The germline gives CDR1 MDHEN, CDR2 SYDVKM. CDR3 bases: TGTGCCAGCAGTCTGGCCGGGACAGGGTGGTCCACAGATACGCAGTATTTT. Its translation: CASSLAGTGWSTDTQYF.

V gene TRBV4-2 combines with J gene TRBJ2-7, with D possibly being TRBD2 (5 bases). V dropped 0 bases and J dropped 3 bases, with 12 bases sitting between them. Germline lookup yields CDR1 LGHNA and CDR2 YNFKEQ. This CDR3 spans 15 amino acids. This CDR3 is CASSQDPGSGYEQYF. The CDR3, as DNA: TGTGCCAGCAGCCAAGATCCGGGCAGCGGCTACGAGCAGTACTTC.

V usage is TRBV9 and J usage is TRBJ1-1; D call uncertain. V shed 0 bases and J shed 1 base, with 7 bases lying between them. Germline lookup yields CDR1 SGDLS and CDR2 YYNGEE. This CDR3 spans 14 amino acids. The CDR3 spells CASSVGAQNTEAFF. For the CDR3, the DNA is TGTGCCAGCAGCGTAGGGGCGCAGAACACTGAAGCTTTCTTT. Together with reference TRBV9 and TRBJ1-1, the CDR3 gives the full variable domain: DSGVTQTPKHLITATGQRVTLRCSPRSGDLSVYWYQQSLDQGLQFLIQYYNGEERAKGNILERFSAQQFPDLHSELNLSSLELGDSALYFCASSVGAQNTEAFFGQGTRLTVV.

The gene calls are TRBV5-1 and TRBJ2-7; 8 bases agree with TRBD2. This CDR3 region has 13 residues. The germline gives CDR1 SGHRS, CDR2 YFSETQ. V shed 6 bases, J shed 1 base, and the junction held 3 bases outside the gene matches. In nucleotides, the CDR3 is TGCGCCAGCAATAGCGGGGATTCCTACGAGCAGTACTTC. Amino acid sequence: CASNSGDSYEQYF.

The chain couples TRBV19 to TRBJ1-2, with 7 bases aligning to TRBD1. This CDR3 region has 14 residues. V lost 1 base and J lost 8; bases outside the gene matches: 7. Germline assignment: CDR1 LNHDA and CDR2 SQIVND (reference sequence). As DNA, the CDR3 is TGTGCCAGTAGTATAGGTGCCAGGGGGAAAGGCTACACCTTC. It is translated as CASSIGARGKGYTF.

The J gene is TRBJ2-7, the V gene TRBV14; D gene unclear. Germline CDR1 is SGHDN and CDR2 is FVKESK. The CDR3 sequence is 11 residues long. The ends were cut back, 3 bases at V and 3 bases at J, with 3 bases in the middle. The CDR3 region is CASSHVYEQYF. The CDR3 DNA sequence: TGTGCCAGCAGCCATGTCTACGAGCAGTACTTC.

J is TRBJ1-2 and V is TRBV7-9, with TRBD1 identical over 7 bases. V shed 5 bases, J shed 5 bases, and the junction held 5 bases outside the gene matches. The CDR3 is 13 amino acids. Germline V CDR1 and CDR2: SEHNR, FQNEAQ (reference sequence). Written as DNA, the CDR3 is TGTGCCAGCAGCGGAGAACAGGGGTATGGCTACACCTTC. The encoded protein is CASSGEQGYGYTF. Full variable domain (rest looked up from reference TRBV7-9 and TRBJ1-2): DTGVSQNPRHKITKRGQNVTFRCDPISEHNRLYWYRQTLGQGPEFLTYFQNEAQLEKSRLLSDRFSAERPKGSFSTLEIQRTEQGDSAMYLCASSGEQGYGYTFGSGTRLTVV.

The rearrangement joins TRBV5-6 to TRBJ2-1; D unresolved. This CDR3 has 12 amino acids. The ends were cut back, 5 bases at V and 8 bases at J, with 11 bases in the middle. CDR1 and CDR2 from the germline V gene are SGHDT and YYEEEE. CDR3 nucleotide sequence: TGTGCCAGCAGAGGCCGGGTGTATGAGCAGTTCTTC. Protein product: CASRGRVYEQFF.

The V call is TRBV30, the J call TRBJ1-1; tentatively, D is TRBD1 (6 bases). V lost 7 bases to trimming and J lost 6 bases, with 15 bases between them. Germline loops: CDR1 GTSNPN, CDR2 SVGIG (reference sequence). The CDR3 extends over 12 amino acids. CDR3 sequence: CASAQGYSEAFF. The CDR3 bases are TGTGCCTCGGCCCAGGGGTATTCTGAAGCTTTCTTT.

The chain links TRBV5-4 to TRBJ1-1; the D gene is possibly TRBD1 (6 bases). Per the germline V gene, CDR1 is SGHNT and CDR2 is YYREEE (reference sequence). The CDR3 is made up of 13 amino acids. The germline V and J ends were trimmed by 0 bases and 8 bases, with 11 bases remaining between them. Written as DNA, the CDR3 is TGTGCCAGCAGCTTGGCCCTCGACAGGGAAGCTTTCTTT. It translates to CASSLALDREAFF.

This chain joins TRBV27 and TRBJ1-1, with D unclear. This CDR3 has 13 amino acids. Germline CDR1 and CDR2: MNHEY and SMNVEV (reference sequence). V dropped 3 bases and J dropped 7 bases, with 12 bases sitting between them. The CDR3 sequence is CASSFFGDFEAFF. The DNA for the CDR3 is TGTGCCAGCAGTTTCTTCGGTGATTTTGAAGCTTTCTTT.

V and J are TRBV5-1 and TRBJ2-1; 9 bases align to TRBD1. V lost 7 bases, J lost 2 bases, and 4 bases stayed unmatched. The V gene's germline CDR1 is SGHRS and CDR2 YFSETQ. The CDR3 is 14 residues long. CDR3 nucleotide sequence: TGCGCCAGCGGGACAGGGCGGGCCTACAATGAGCAGTTCTTC. Its protein product is CASGTGRAYNEQFF.

This clone turned up a few times. This rearrangement joins TRBV27 to TRBJ1-6; D perhaps matches TRBD1 (6 bases). This CDR3 region has 17 residues. V shed 1 base and J shed 3 bases, with 13 bases lying between them. Germline lookup yields CDR1 MNHEY and CDR2 SMNVEV (reference sequence). DNA of the CDR3: TGTGCCAGCAGTTTATTTGCGGGGGCCGACTATAATTCACCCCTCCACTTT. It translates to CASSLFAGADYNSPLHF.